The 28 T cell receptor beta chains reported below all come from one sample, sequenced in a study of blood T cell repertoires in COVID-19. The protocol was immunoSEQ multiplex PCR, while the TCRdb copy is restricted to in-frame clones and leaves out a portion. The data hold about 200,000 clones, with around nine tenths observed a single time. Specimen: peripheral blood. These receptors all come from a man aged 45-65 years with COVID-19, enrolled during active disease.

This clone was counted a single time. The DNA of the CDR3 is TGTGCCAGCAGCCGGGACTCGAGAAAAACATATTTT. It translates to CASSRDSRKTYF. V usage is TRBV3-1 (or the pseudogene TRBV3-2) and J usage is TRBJ2-3, with D perhaps TRBD2 (6 bases). The germline V gene encodes CDR1 LGHDT and CDR2 YNNKEL (reference sequence). The CDR3 spans 12 residues. Deletions cut 4 bases from V and 15 bases from J, with 17 bases between.

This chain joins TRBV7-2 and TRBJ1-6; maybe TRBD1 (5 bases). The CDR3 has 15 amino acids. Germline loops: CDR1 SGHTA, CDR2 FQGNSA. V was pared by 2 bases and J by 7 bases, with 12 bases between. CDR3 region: CASSLQGVQNSPLHF. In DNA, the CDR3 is TGTGCCAGCAGCTTACAGGGTGTCCAGAATTCACCCCTCCACTTT.

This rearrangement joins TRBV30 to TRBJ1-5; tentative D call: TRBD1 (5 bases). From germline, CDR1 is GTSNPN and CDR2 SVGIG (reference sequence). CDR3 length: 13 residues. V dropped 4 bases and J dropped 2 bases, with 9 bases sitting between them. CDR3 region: CAWKEQGNQPQHF. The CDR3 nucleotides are TGTGCCTGGAAAGAACAGGGCAATCAGCCCCAGCATTTT.

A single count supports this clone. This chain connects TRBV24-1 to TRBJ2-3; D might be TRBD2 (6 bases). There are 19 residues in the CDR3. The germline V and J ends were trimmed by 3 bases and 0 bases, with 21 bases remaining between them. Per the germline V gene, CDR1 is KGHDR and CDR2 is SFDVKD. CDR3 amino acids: CATSDLADRFGGSTDTQYF. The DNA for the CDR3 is TGTGCCACCAGTGATCTTGCGGACCGATTCGGGGGTAGCACAGATACGCAGTATTTT.

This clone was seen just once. The CDR3 spells CASSGGTSSTDTQYF. In nucleotides, the CDR3 is TGTGCCAGCAGCGGGGGGACCTCTAGCACAGATACGCAGTATTTT. The V and J genes are TRBV5-6 and TRBJ2-3, with D perhaps TRBD2 (6 bases). V lost 4 bases and J lost 0, with 12 bases in between. In germline, CDR1 is SGHDT, CDR2 YYEEEE. The CDR3 covers 15 residues.

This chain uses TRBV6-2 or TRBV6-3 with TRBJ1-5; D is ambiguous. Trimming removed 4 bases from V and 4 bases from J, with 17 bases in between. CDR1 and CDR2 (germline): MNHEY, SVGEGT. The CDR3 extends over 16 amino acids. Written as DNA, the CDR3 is TGTGCCAGCAGTTCCTTAGAAGCTAGGAAAAATCAGCCCCAGCATTTT. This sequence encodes CASSSLEARKNQPQHF.

In DNA form, the CDR3 reads TGTGCCAGCTCACCAGGGACAGGGGTCGGCGAGCAGTACTTC. As protein: CASSPGTGVGEQYF. This rearrangement joins TRBV18 to TRBJ2-7, with 10 bases lining up with TRBD1. This CDR3 is 14 amino acids long. The germline CDR1 and CDR2 sequences are KGHSH and LQKENI. V was clipped by 2 bases and J by 6 bases; unmatched bases: 4.

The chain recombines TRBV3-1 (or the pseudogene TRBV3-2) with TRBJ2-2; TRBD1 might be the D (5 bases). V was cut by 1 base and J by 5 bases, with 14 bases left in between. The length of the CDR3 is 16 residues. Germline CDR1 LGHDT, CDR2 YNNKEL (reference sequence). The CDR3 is CASSQAFRAVTGELFF. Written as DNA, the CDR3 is TGTGCCAGCAGCCAAGCCTTCAGGGCCGTAACCGGGGAGCTGTTTTTT.

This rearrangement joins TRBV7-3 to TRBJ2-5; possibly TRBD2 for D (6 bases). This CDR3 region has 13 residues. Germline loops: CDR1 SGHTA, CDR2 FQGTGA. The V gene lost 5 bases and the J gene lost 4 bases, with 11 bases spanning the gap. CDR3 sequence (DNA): TGTGCCAGCAGCGTTGGGACTGGAGAGACCCAGTACTTC. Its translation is CASSVGTGETQYF.

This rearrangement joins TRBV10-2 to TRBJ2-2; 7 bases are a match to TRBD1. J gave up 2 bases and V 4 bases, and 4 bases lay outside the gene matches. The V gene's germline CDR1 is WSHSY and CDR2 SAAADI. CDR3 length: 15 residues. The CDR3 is CASSGTGPNTGELFF. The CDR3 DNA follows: TGCGCCAGCAGTGGGACAGGCCCTAACACCGGGGAGCTGTTTTTT.

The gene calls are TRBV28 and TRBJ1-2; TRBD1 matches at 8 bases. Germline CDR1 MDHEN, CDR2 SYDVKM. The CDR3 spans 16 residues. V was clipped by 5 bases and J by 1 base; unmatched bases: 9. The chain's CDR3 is CASSLFLQGDNYGYTF. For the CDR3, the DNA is TGTGCCAGCAGTCTTTTTCTACAGGGGGATAACTATGGCTACACCTTC.

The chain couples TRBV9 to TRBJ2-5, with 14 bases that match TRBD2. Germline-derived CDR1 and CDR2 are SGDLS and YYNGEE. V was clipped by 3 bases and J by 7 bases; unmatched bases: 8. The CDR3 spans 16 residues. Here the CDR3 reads CASSASGTSGSGTQYF. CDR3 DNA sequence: TGTGCCAGCAGCGCCTCCGGGACTAGCGGGAGCGGGACCCAGTACTTC.

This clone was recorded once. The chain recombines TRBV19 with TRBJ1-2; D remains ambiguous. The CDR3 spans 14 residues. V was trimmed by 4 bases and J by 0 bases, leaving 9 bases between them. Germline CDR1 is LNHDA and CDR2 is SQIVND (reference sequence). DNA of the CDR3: TGTGCCAGTAGTACACAGCAGTCTAACTATGGCTACACCTTC. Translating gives CASSTQQSNYGYTF.

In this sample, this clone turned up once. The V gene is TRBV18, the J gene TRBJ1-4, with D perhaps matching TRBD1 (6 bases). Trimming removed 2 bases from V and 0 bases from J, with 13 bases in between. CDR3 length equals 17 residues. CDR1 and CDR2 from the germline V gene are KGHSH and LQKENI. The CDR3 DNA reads TGTGCCAGCTCACCAACAGGGAGGGCATCAACTAATGAAAAACTGTTTTTT. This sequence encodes CASSPTGRASTNEKLFF. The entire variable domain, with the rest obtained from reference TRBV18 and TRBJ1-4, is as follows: NAGVMQNPRHLVRRRGQEARLRCSPMKGHSHVYWYRQLPEEGLKFMVYLQKENIIDESGMPKERFSAEFPKEGPSILRIQQVVRGDSAAYFCASSPTGRASTNEKLFFGSGTQLSVL.

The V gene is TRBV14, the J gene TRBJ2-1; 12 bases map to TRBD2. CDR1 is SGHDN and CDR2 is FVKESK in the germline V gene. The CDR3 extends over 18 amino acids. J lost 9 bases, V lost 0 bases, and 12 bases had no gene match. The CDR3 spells CASSQDSRPSGGASEQFF. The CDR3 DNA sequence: TGTGCCAGCAGCCAAGATAGTAGGCCTAGCGGGGGGGCCTCTGAGCAGTTCTTC.

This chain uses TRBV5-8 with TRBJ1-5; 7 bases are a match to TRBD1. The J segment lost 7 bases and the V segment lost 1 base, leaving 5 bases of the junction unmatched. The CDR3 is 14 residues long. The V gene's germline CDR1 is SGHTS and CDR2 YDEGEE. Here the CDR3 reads CASSLSKGAQPQHF. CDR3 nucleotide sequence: TGTGCCAGCAGCTTGTCAAAGGGGGCGCAGCCCCAGCATTTT.

CDR3 loop: CASSLRDRGEKLFF. The CDR3 DNA reads as TGTGCCAGCAGCTTGCGGGACAGAGGGGAAAAACTGTTTTTT. V gene TRBV5-4 combines with J gene TRBJ1-4; 7 positions agree with TRBD1. The CDR3 covers 14 residues. Germline V gene lookup returns CDR1 SGHNT and CDR2 YYREEE (reference sequence). With 1 base clipped from V and 8 bases from J, the junction kept 5 bases outside the gene matches.

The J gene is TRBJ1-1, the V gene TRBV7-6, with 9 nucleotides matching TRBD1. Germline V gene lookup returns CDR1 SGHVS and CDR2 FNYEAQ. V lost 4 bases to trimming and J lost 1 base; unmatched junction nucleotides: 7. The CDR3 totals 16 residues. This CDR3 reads CASSSRQGVGNTEAFF. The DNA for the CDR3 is TGTGCCAGCAGCTCTCGACAGGGGGTGGGGAACACTGAAGCTTTCTTT.

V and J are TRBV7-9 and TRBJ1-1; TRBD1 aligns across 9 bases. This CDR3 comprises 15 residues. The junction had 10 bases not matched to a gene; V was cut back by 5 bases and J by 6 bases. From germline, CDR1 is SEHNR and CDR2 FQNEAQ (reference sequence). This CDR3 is CASSPGQGRVAEAFF. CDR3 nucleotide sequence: TGTGCCAGCAGCCCCGGACAGGGGAGGGTGGCTGAAGCTTTCTTT.

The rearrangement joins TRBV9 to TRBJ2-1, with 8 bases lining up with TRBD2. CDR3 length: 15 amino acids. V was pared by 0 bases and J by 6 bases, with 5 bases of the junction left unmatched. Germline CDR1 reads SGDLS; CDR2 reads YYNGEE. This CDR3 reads CASSVERESFNEQFF. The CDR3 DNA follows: TGTGCCAGCAGCGTAGAGCGGGAGAGTTTCAATGAGCAGTTCTTC.

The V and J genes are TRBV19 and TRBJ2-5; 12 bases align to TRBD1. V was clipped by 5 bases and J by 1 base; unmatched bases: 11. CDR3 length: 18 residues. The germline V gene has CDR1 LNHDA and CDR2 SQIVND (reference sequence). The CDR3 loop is CASSDGTGGAGGQETQYF. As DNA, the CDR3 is TGTGCCAGTAGTGATGGGACAGGGGGCGCCGGCGGCCAAGAGACCCAGTACTTC.

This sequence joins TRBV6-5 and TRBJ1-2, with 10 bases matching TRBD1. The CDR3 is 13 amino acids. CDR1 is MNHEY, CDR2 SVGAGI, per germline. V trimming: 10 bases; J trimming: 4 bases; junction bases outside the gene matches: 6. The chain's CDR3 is CATQGQGPYGYTF. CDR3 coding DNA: TGTGCCACCCAGGGACAGGGGCCCTATGGCTACACCTTC.

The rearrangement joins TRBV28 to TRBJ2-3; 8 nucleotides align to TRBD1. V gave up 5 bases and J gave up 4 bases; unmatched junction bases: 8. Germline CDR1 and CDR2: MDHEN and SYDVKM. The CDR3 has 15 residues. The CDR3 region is CASSPGTGGSDTQYF. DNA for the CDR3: TGTGCCAGCAGTCCCGGGACAGGCGGTTCAGATACGCAGTATTTT.

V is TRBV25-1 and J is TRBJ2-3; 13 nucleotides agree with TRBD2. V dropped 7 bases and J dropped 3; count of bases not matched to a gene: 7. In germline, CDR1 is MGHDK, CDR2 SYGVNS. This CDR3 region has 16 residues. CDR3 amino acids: CASNGLAGVATDTQYF. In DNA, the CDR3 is TGTGCCAGCAACGGACTAGCGGGAGTAGCGACAGATACGCAGTATTTT.

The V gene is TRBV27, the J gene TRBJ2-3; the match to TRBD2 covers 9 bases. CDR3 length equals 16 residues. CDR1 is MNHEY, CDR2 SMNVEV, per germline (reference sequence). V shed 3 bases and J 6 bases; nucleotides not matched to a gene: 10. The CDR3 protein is CASSFSGSLPGDTQYF. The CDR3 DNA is TGTGCCAGCAGTTTTAGCGGGAGCTTACCAGGGGATACGCAGTATTTT.

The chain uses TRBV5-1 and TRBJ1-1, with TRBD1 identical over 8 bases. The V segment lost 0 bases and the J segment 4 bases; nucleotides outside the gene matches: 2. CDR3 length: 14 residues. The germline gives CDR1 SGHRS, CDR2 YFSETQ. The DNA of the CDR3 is TGCGCCAGCAGCTTGGATGGACAGGGCACTGAAGCTTTCTTT. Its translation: CASSLDGQGTEAFF.

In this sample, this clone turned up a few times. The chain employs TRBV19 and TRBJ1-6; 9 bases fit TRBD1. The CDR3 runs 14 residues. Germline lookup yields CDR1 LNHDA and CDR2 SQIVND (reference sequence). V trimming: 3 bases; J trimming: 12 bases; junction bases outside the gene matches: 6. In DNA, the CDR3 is TGTGCCAGTAGTATCCTGACAGGGGGGGGACCCCTCCACTTT. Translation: CASSILTGGGPLHF.

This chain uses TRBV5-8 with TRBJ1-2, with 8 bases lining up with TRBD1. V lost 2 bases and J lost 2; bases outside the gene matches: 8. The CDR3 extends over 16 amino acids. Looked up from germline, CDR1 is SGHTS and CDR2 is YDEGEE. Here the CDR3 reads CASSFSQGAYNYGYTF. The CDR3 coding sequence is TGTGCCAGCAGCTTCTCGCAGGGGGCCTACAACTATGGCTACACCTTC.